Shown below are 19 T cell receptor beta chains from a single sample sequenced in a study of cytomegalovirus exposure and HLA in healthy donors. PCR used 60 Vbeta primers and 13 Jbeta primers. The table came from immunoSEQ multiplex PCR; TCRdb's copy has only in-frame clones and leaves some out. This repertoire shows fewer than 50,000 clones, approximately 57% found once; its top ten account for around 11%. Sequences were obtained from PBMCs. All receptors derive from a man aged 55 to 69 in good health and CMV-seropositive.

The chain couples TRBV7-9 to TRBJ2-1; D possibly corresponds to TRBD2 (5 bases). The V gene's germline CDR1 is SEHNR and CDR2 FQNEAQ (reference sequence). The CDR3 consists of 15 residues. V shed 1 base and J shed 0 bases, with 7 bases lying between them. The CDR3 reads CASSLVGSSYNEQFF. The DNA for the CDR3 is TGTGCCAGCAGCTTAGTGGGGAGCTCCTACAATGAGCAGTTCTTC.

The V call is TRBV7-3, the J call TRBJ2-1; 8 bases are a match to TRBD1. Trimming cost V 5 bases and J 0 bases; bases outside gene matches: 9. Germline V gene sequence: CDR1 SGHTA, CDR2 FQGTGA. CDR3 length: 17 amino acids. The CDR3 sequence is CASSIHSGTGSYNEQFF. The CDR3 DNA sequence: TGTGCCAGCAGCATACATTCCGGGACAGGCTCCTACAATGAGCAGTTCTTC.

The chain is built from TRBV19 and TRBJ2-1; unclear D gene. The germline V gene encodes CDR1 LNHDA and CDR2 SQIVND (reference sequence). V lost 4 bases to trimming and J lost 8 bases, with 9 bases between them. This CDR3 has 12 amino acids. CDR3 residues: CASSTQRDEQFF. DNA of the CDR3: TGTGCCAGTAGTACCCAGCGAGATGAGCAGTTCTTC.

This chain joins TRBV9 and TRBJ2-3; TRBD2 matches at 7 bases. V lost 0 bases and J lost 1; bases outside the gene matches: 5. This CDR3 region has 16 residues. The germline V gene encodes CDR1 SGDLS and CDR2 YYNGEE. The DNA for the CDR3 is TGTGCCAGCAGCGTAGGGGCTAGCGGACGCACAGATACGCAGTATTTT. It codes for CASSVGASGRTDTQYF.

V gene TRBV28 combines with J gene TRBJ2-3; TRBD2 matches 13 bases. The CDR3 has 15 residues. The germline gives CDR1 MDHEN, CDR2 SYDVKM. Unmatched junction bases numbered 2, after V lost 7 bases and J lost 1 base. CDR3 loop: CASILAGGGTDTQYF. CDR3 nucleotide sequence: TGTGCCAGCATACTAGCGGGAGGGGGCACAGATACGCAGTATTTT.

This clone was counted only a few times. The chain couples TRBV10-1 to TRBJ1-4, with 7 positions matching TRBD1. The V segment lost 6 bases and the J segment 0 bases; nucleotides outside the gene matches: 7. This CDR3 spans 16 amino acids. Germline CDR1 is WNHNN and CDR2 is SYGVQD (reference sequence). The chain's CDR3 is CASRRRQGATNEKLFF. CDR3 nucleotides: TGCGCCAGCAGACGGCGACAGGGTGCAACTAATGAAAAACTGTTTTTT.

The V and J genes are TRBV7-2 and TRBJ2-1; a possible D gene is TRBD2 (5 bases). This CDR3 region has 15 residues. Germline CDR1 and CDR2: SGHTA and FQGNSA. With 2 bases removed from V and 4 bases from J, the gap between germline ends came to 12 bases. DNA for the CDR3: TGTGCCAGCAGCTTACAATCCACGGGATACAATGAGCAGTTCTTC. Protein product: CASSLQSTGYNEQFF.

In its sample, this clone was seen a few times. This sequence joins TRBV4-1 and TRBJ1-4; 10 bases map to TRBD1. The CDR3 covers 15 residues. The germline CDR1 and CDR2 sequences are MGHRA and YSYEKL. V lost 1 base and J lost 7; bases outside the gene matches: 3. The CDR3 loop reads CASSQARTGGEKLFF. In nucleotides, the CDR3 is TGCGCCAGCAGCCAAGCCCGGACAGGGGGTGAAAAACTGTTTTTT.

The chain's CDR3 is CAWSVRRRNYGYTF. The CDR3 nucleotides are TGTGCCTGGAGTGTTCGGAGACGGAACTATGGCTACACCTTC. J is TRBJ1-2 and V is TRBV30; D ambiguous. In germline, CDR1 is GTSNPN, CDR2 SVGIG (reference sequence). This CDR3 spans 14 amino acids. The V end was cut by 0 bases, the J end by 2 bases, with 10 bases between.

V and J are TRBV13 and TRBJ2-5; no definite D call. The germline V gene encodes CDR1 PRHDT and CDR2 FYEKMQ (reference sequence). This CDR3 spans 12 amino acids. The ends were cut back, 6 bases at V and 5 bases at J, with 10 bases in the middle. The CDR3 DNA sequence: TGTGCCAGCAGTCGATTTCGGGAGACCCAGTACTTC. Encoded protein: CASSRFRETQYF.

V and J are TRBV7-2 and TRBJ2-7; TRBD2 matches at 7 bases. This CDR3 has 14 residues. Germline loops: CDR1 SGHTA, CDR2 FQGNSA. V trimming: 4 bases; J trimming: 3 bases; junction bases outside the gene matches: 6. The DNA for the CDR3 is TGTGCCAGCAGCTCTGGCGGGAGTTTCTACGAGCAGTACTTC. It encodes CASSSGGSFYEQYF. The full variable domain, rest sourced from reference TRBV7-2 and TRBJ2-7, is GAGVSQSPSNKVTEKGKDVELRCDPISGHTALYWYRQSLGQGLEFLIYFQGNSAPDKSGLPSDRFSAERTGGSVSTLTIQRTQQEDSAVYLCASSSGGSFYEQYFGPGTRLTVT.

This clone occurred a few times. The genes are TRBV4-1 and TRBJ2-1, with 13 bases fitting TRBD2. After removal of 2 bases from V and 3 bases from J, the junction contained 1 base not matched to a gene. CDR1 MGHRA and CDR2 YSYEKL come from the germline V gene. The length of the CDR3 is 16 residues. CDR3 in amino acids: CASSQRTSGSYNEQFF. The CDR3, as DNA: TGCGCCAGCAGCCAAAGGACTAGCGGGAGCTACAATGAGCAGTTCTTC.

This clone occurred once. V and J are TRBV18 and TRBJ2-7; a weak D match, TRBD2 (5 bases). The CDR3 sequence is 16 residues long. V lost 0 bases to trimming and J lost 4 bases, with 16 bases between them. Germline CDR1 reads KGHSH; CDR2 reads LQKENI. In DNA, the CDR3 is TGTGCCAGCTCACCACCTGCAGCACTAGAGCCTTACGAGCAGTACTTC. The encoded protein is CASSPPAALEPYEQYF.

The sample holds one count of this clone. J is TRBJ2-1 and V is TRBV1; TRBD2 is taken as the D call from the table, unchecked against the DNA. TRBV1 is marked as a pseudogene. CDR3 length equals 14 residues. The CDR3: CTSSGGAHNNEQFF. CDR3 nucleotide sequence: TGCACCAGCAGCGGGGGGGCGCATAACAATGAGCAGTTCTTC.

This clone was seen just once. This sequence joins TRBV29-1 and TRBJ2-7; TRBD1 matches 9 bases. The CDR3 runs to 13 residues. J was trimmed by 6 bases and V by 7 bases; bases with no gene match: 10. CDR1 is SQVTM and CDR2 is ANQGSEA in the germline V gene. CDR3 sequence: CSARRDREGEQYF. The DNA for the CDR3 is TGCAGCGCCCGACGGGACAGGGAAGGCGAGCAGTACTTC.

The chain combines TRBV10-3 with TRBJ1-1, with D tentatively TRBD1 (6 bases). From germline, CDR1 is ENHRY and CDR2 SYGVKD. Trimming pared 10 bases from V and 3 bases from J, leaving 12 bases between. This CDR3 is 12 amino acids long. The CDR3 coding sequence is TGTGCCACCAGGGGCTCGGACACTGAAGCTTTCTTT. Protein product: CATRGSDTEAFF.

This clone is a singleton in its sample. The rearrangement uses TRBV7-2 and TRBJ1-5; 7 positions match TRBD1. Looked up from germline, CDR1 is SGHTA and CDR2 is FQGNSA. The CDR3 consists of 15 residues. V shed 5 bases, J shed 1 base, and the junction held 5 bases outside the gene matches. This chain's CDR3 is CASSIGGLSNQPQHF. The CDR3 DNA reads TGTGCCAGCAGCATAGGGGGCTTGAGCAATCAGCCCCAGCATTTT.

This clone was seen a handful of times. The V gene is TRBV7-2, the J gene TRBJ1-4; the D is unclear. Trimming cost V 6 bases and J 8 bases, with 13 bases left between them. This CDR3 is 13 amino acids long. Germline lookup yields CDR1 SGHTA and CDR2 FQGNSA. The DNA for the CDR3 is TGTGCCAGCAGTACGACATCGGTGGAAAAACTGTTTTTT. Translation: CASSTTSVEKLFF.

The chain uses TRBV5-4 and TRBJ2-2, with a weak D call TRBD2 (5 bases). The CDR3 is 15 amino acids. Germline CDR1 reads SGHNT; CDR2 reads YYREEE (reference sequence). V was cut by 5 bases and J by 1 base, with 12 bases left in between. This CDR3 reads CASRHGAGNTGELFF. The CDR3 bases are TGTGCCAGCAGACACGGCGCGGGGAACACCGGGGAGCTGTTTTTT.